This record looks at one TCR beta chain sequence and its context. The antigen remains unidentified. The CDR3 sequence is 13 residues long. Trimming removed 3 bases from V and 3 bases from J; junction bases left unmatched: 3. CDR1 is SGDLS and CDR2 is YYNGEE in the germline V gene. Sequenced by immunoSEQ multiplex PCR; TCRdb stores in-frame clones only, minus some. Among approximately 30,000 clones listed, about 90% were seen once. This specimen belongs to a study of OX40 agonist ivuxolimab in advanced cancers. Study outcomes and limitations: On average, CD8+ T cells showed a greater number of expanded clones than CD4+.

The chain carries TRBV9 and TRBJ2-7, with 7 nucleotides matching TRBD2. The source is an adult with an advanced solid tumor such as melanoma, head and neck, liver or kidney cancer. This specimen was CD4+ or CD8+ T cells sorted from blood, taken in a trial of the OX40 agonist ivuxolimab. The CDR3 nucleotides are TGTGCCAGCAGCGGTGGGACTATCTACGAGCAGTACTTC. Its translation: CASSGGTIYEQYF.